Following are 2 T cell receptor beta chains from one sample sequenced in a study of T cell responses to AZD1222 COVID-19 vaccine. The protocol was immunoSEQ multiplex PCR, while the TCRdb copy is restricted to in-frame clones and leaves out a portion. The profile shows some 100,000 clones, about 93% of them singletons. Material: peripheral blood, obtained 28 days after the second AZD1222 dose. These receptors all come from an adult who received the AZD1222 COVID-19 vaccine.

The J gene is TRBJ2-2, the V gene TRBV19; D may be TRBD2 (5 bases). Germline values: CDR1 LNHDA, CDR2 SQIVND (reference sequence). Deletions cut 6 bases from V and 0 bases from J, with 11 bases between. This CDR3 comprises 15 residues. The CDR3 region has the DNA TGTGCCAGTAGCTCTCGGGATACGAACACCGGGGAGCTGTTTTTT. Its translation is CASSSRDTNTGELFF.

J is TRBJ1-1 and V is TRBV4-1; TRBD1 matches 9 bases. Germline V gives CDR1 MGHRA, CDR2 YSYEKL. Unmatched junction bases numbered 14, after V lost 6 bases and J lost 0 bases. The CDR3 has 18 amino acids. The CDR3 spells CASRTLKYGQGLNTEAFF. Here the CDR3 DNA reads TGCGCCAGCAGGACCCTCAAGTATGGACAGGGGTTGAACACTGAAGCTTTCTTT.